The 12 T cell receptor beta chains given below trace back to one sample, sequenced in a study of T cell responses to AZD1222 COVID-19 vaccine. Data came from immunoSEQ multiplex PCR; TCRdb stores just in-frame clones and leaves some out. The data contain roughly 180,000 clones, 94% of them singletons. The starting material was peripheral blood, obtained on day 0 of AZD1222 vaccination. The receptors derive from an adult in good health.

DNA for the CDR3: TGTGCCAGCAGCCCTAGTGGGTTCGGCGTGAACACTGAAGCTTTCTTT. Translating it yields CASSPSGFGVNTEAFF. The chain couples TRBV7-2 to TRBJ1-1; D uncertain. The germline gives CDR1 SGHTA, CDR2 FQGNSA. The CDR3 consists of 16 residues. Trimming took 5 bases from V and 0 from J, leaving 16 bases between them.

The gene calls are TRBV7-6 and TRBJ2-7; the match to TRBD2 covers 9 bases. Germline loops: CDR1 SGHVS, CDR2 FNYEAQ. The CDR3 length is 15 residues. The J segment lost 3 bases and the V segment lost 4 bases, leaving 7 bases of the junction unmatched. The CDR3 nucleotides read TGTGCCAGCAGCTCGGGGGCGGGAGGGGGCTACGAGCAGTACTTC. It yields the protein CASSSGAGGGYEQYF.

V gene TRBV6-2 or TRBV6-3 combines with J gene TRBJ2-7, with TRBD1 identical over 7 bases. The V and J ends lost 2 bases and 2 bases, in that order; junction bases with no gene match: 9. Looked up from germline, CDR1 is MNHEY and CDR2 is SVGEGT. The CDR3 extends over 16 amino acids. The CDR3 DNA reads TGTGCCAGCAGTTACCCCCTAGGGGACAGAACCTACGAGCAGTACTTC. It yields the protein CASSYPLGDRTYEQYF.

The chain recombines TRBV28 with TRBJ1-1, with no clear D. This CDR3 has 15 residues. Trimming removed 4 bases from V and 0 bases from J, with 12 bases in between. The V gene's germline CDR1 is MDHEN and CDR2 SYDVKM. The CDR3, as DNA: TGTGCCAGCAGTTCGAGGACTGTTATGAACACTGAAGCTTTCTTT. It yields the protein CASSSRTVMNTEAFF.

CDR3 nucleotides: TGTGCCAGCAGCTCGGGGGGTAGGGTCGATGAGCAGTTCTTC. It yields the protein CASSSGGRVDEQFF. The V gene is TRBV11-2, the J gene TRBJ2-1; 7 bases match TRBD2. CDR3 size: 14 residues. Losses at the gene ends were 4 bases for V and 8 bases for J; bases not matched to a gene: 8. Germline CDR1 reads SGHAT; CDR2 reads FQNNGV.

Here the CDR3 reads CASSYTLGLAGNEQFF. The CDR3 DNA follows: TGTGCCAGCAGCTACACGTTGGGACTAGCAGGCAATGAGCAGTTCTTC. The chain has TRBV2 and TRBJ2-1, with TRBD2 matching over 9 bases. The length of the CDR3 is 16 residues. Unmatched junction bases numbered 12, after V lost 6 bases and J lost 6 bases. Germline-derived CDR1 and CDR2 are SNHLY and FYNNEI. The whole variable domain, remainder taken from reference TRBV2 and TRBJ2-1, is EPEVTQTPSHQVTQMGQEVILRCVPISNHLYFYWYRQILGQKVEFLVSFYNNEISEKSEIFDDQFSVERPDGSNFTLKIRSTKLEDSAMYFCASSYTLGLAGNEQFFGPGTRLTVL.

The rearrangement joins TRBV13 to TRBJ2-3, with a weak D call TRBD2 (6 bases). This CDR3 contains 13 residues. The germline gives CDR1 PRHDT, CDR2 FYEKMQ (reference sequence). Trimming cost V 11 bases and J 2 bases, with 14 bases left between them. The chain's CDR3 is CASQEGLTDTQYF. For the CDR3, the DNA is TGTGCCTCCCAGGAGGGACTCACAGATACGCAGTATTTT.

The CDR3 DNA is TGTGCCAGCAGCCAAGAAAGGTGGGAACGAAACACCATATATTTT. Protein sequence: CASSQERWERNTIYF. The chain has TRBV3-1 (or the pseudogene TRBV3-2) and TRBJ1-3; D is uncertain. CDR1 and CDR2 from the germline V gene are LGHDT and YNNKEL (reference sequence). This CDR3 spans 15 amino acids. V lost 0 bases to trimming and J lost 5 bases, with 11 bases between them.

The chain uses TRBV5-1 and TRBJ2-2; D gene ambiguous. This CDR3 has 11 amino acids. V shed 1 base and J shed 7 bases, with 2 bases lying between them. Germline-derived CDR1 and CDR2 are SGHRS and YFSETQ. DNA for the CDR3: TGCGCCAGCAGCTTGCTCGGGGAGCTGTTTTTT. Amino acid sequence: CASSLLGELFF.

CDR3 sequence reads: CASSLQGGAFF. CDR3 DNA: TGTGCCAGCAGCTTACAGGGTGGAGCTTTCTTT. This chain links TRBV11-2 with TRBJ1-1, with D possibly matching TRBD1 (5 bases). The V and J ends lost 2 bases and 10 bases respectively, with 8 bases between them. Germline lookup yields CDR1 SGHAT and CDR2 FQNNGV. The CDR3 is made up of 11 amino acids.

For the CDR3, the DNA is TGTGCCAGCAGCTTAATACGGGAGAGAGATCAGCCCCAGCATTTT. This translates into CASSLIRERDQPQHF. The chain joins TRBV7-8 to TRBJ1-5; D is unclear. Trimming stripped 2 bases from V and 5 bases from J, with 13 bases between. Germline loops: CDR1 SGHVS, CDR2 FQNEAQ. CDR3 size: 15 residues. Drawing the rest from reference TRBV7-8 and TRBJ1-5, the complete variable domain is GAGVSQSPRYKVAKRGQDVALRCDPISGHVSLFWYQQALGQGPEFLTYFQNEAQLDKSGLPSDRFFAERPEGSVSTLKIQRTQQEDSAVYLCASSLIRERDQPQHFGDGTRLSIL.

The V call is TRBV20-1, the J call TRBJ2-2, with D hard to call. With 5 bases removed from V and 5 bases from J, the gap between germline ends came to 6 bases. CDR3 length: 11 residues. CDR1 and CDR2 from the germline V gene are DFQATT and SNEGSKA (reference sequence). CDR3 region: CSAEITGELFF. DNA for the CDR3: TGCAGTGCTGAAATTACCGGGGAGCTGTTTTTT.